These 16 T cell receptor beta chains were sequenced from one sample in a study of blood T cell repertoires in COVID-19. Profiled with immunoSEQ multiplex PCR; TCRdb holds only in-frame clones, not every one. The sample has 140,000 to 150,000 clones, roughly 88% seen once. The sample taken for sequencing was peripheral blood. The receptors derive from a man in his 60s with active or convalescent COVID-19.

The chain couples TRBV19 to TRBJ2-1; 8 nucleotides line up with TRBD2. The CDR3 has 14 residues. With V trimmed by 5 bases and J by 3 bases, 3 bases remained unmatched. The germline V gene encodes CDR1 LNHDA and CDR2 SQIVND (reference sequence). CDR3 sequence (DNA): TGTGCCAGTAGTGCTAGCGGGTTCTACAATGAGCAGTTCTTC. The encoded protein is CASSASGFYNEQFF.

V gene TRBV2 combines with J gene TRBJ2-5, with 8 nucleotides matching TRBD2. Germline values: CDR1 SNHLY, CDR2 FYNNEI. J lost 5 bases, V lost 4 bases, and 3 bases had no gene match. This CDR3 has 13 amino acids. CDR3 in amino acids: CASSGGLVETQYF. The CDR3 coding sequence is TGTGCCAGCAGTGGGGGACTAGTGGAGACCCAGTACTTC.

The chain is built from TRBV3-1 (or the pseudogene TRBV3-2) and TRBJ2-1; a weak D match, TRBD1 (6 bases). CDR1 and CDR2 from the germline V gene are LGHDT and YNNKEL (reference sequence). V lost 6 bases and J 4 bases, leaving 10 bases between the germline ends. This CDR3 region has 13 residues. The CDR3 region has the DNA TGTGCCAGCAGGCAAACAGGGTACAATGAGCAGTTCTTC. This codes for CASRQTGYNEQFF.

The rearrangement uses TRBV5-1 and TRBJ2-7, with 10 nucleotides matching TRBD2. The CDR3 has 15 residues. J gave up 7 bases and V 0 bases, and 7 bases lay outside the gene matches. The V gene's germline CDR1 is SGHRS and CDR2 YFSETQ. The CDR3 reads CASSLEGSGRFEQYV. DNA for the CDR3: TGCGCCAGCAGCTTGGAGGGTAGCGGGAGGTTTGAGCAGTACGTC.

The chain joins TRBV11-2 to TRBJ1-4; 7 nucleotides agree with TRBD1. The CDR3 has 15 amino acids. Germline-derived CDR1 and CDR2 are SGHAT and FQNNGV. Trimming cost V 6 bases and J 5 bases; bases outside gene matches: 9. CDR3 sequence: CASRRPGQKNEKLFF. The CDR3 bases are TGTGCCAGCAGGCGGCCGGGACAGAAGAATGAAAAACTGTTTTTT.

This chain connects TRBV19 to TRBJ2-7; D not certain. V lost 1 base and J 3 bases, leaving 7 bases between the germline ends. The V gene's germline CDR1 is LNHDA and CDR2 SQIVND (reference sequence). This CDR3 has 13 residues. The CDR3 reads CASSIGSSYEQYF. The CDR3 DNA reads TGTGCCAGTAGTATAGGATCTAGCTACGAGCAGTACTTC.

This chain links TRBV11-2 with TRBJ1-2; possibly TRBD1 for D (5 bases). The CDR3 is made up of 14 amino acids. Germline V gene lookup returns CDR1 SGHAT and CDR2 FQNNGV. The V end was cut by 2 bases, the J end by 6 bases, with 13 bases between. CDR3 sequence (DNA): TGTGCCAGCAGCTTATTGGGGGGACGGGATGGCTACACCTTC. Encoded protein: CASSLLGGRDGYTF.

The chain joins TRBV6-5 to TRBJ2-2; TRBD1 matches at 9 bases. Germline lookup yields CDR1 MNHEY and CDR2 SVGAGI. Trimming took 5 bases from V and 13 from J; bases not matched to a gene: 8. The CDR3 is 13 residues long. The CDR3, as DNA: TGTGCCAGCAGTCCCCGACAGGGGGGCTGGCTGTTTTTT. It translates to CASSPRQGGWLFF.

This sequence joins TRBV7-2 and TRBJ2-1, with 9 bases aligning to TRBD2. From germline, CDR1 is SGHTA and CDR2 FQGNSA. J was trimmed by 7 bases and V by 1 base; bases with no gene match: 5. This CDR3 is 15 amino acids long. For the CDR3, the DNA is TGTGCCAGCAGCTTAGTGGGGACTAGCTGGAATGAGCAGTTCTTC. It is translated as CASSLVGTSWNEQFF.

The count of this clone is one. The rearrangement uses TRBV9 and TRBJ2-3, with a possible D match to TRBD2 (6 bases). Trimming stripped 0 bases from V and 5 bases from J, with 13 bases between. Germline-derived CDR1 and CDR2 are SGDLS and YYNGEE. The CDR3 loop spans 15 amino acids. The CDR3 DNA is TGTGCCAGCAGCGTAGCGTGGGGGGAGAGAGATACGCAGTATTTT. It codes for CASSVAWGERDTQYF.

This sequence joins TRBV18 and TRBJ2-7, with 7 bases aligning to TRBD1. Germline V gives CDR1 KGHSH, CDR2 LQKENI. The CDR3 runs 13 residues. J was trimmed by 2 bases and V by 6 bases; bases with no gene match: 4. The CDR3 region has the DNA TGTGCCAGCTCCCAGACAGGGACCTACGAGCAGTACGTC. Amino acid sequence: CASSQTGTYEQYV.

The V call is TRBV10-3, the J call TRBJ1-2, with 7 bases aligning to TRBD1. The CDR3 length is 12 residues. Germline CDR1 is ENHRY and CDR2 is SYGVKD. V shed 4 bases, J shed 8 bases, and the junction held 4 bases outside the gene matches. This CDR3 reads CAISGTGPGYTF. DNA for the CDR3: TGTGCCATCAGTGGGACAGGTCCGGGCTACACCTTC.

V is TRBV11-3 and J is TRBJ1-2; D not certain. The CDR3 spans 15 residues. Germline lookup yields CDR1 SGHNT and CDR2 YENEEA. With 0 bases removed from V and 2 bases from J, the gap between germline ends came to 10 bases. The CDR3 region is CASSLDTRRNYGYTF. As DNA, the CDR3 is TGTGCCAGCAGCTTAGATACGAGGAGGAACTATGGCTACACCTTC.

The chain is built from TRBV15 and TRBJ2-1; TRBD1 is a possible D gene (5 bases). Germline CDR1 is LNHNV and CDR2 is YYDKDF (reference sequence). There are 15 residues in the CDR3. Trimming cost V 6 bases and J 10 bases, with 22 bases left between them. This CDR3 reads CATRVTGPGLGEQFF. The CDR3 DNA sequence: TGTGCCACCAGGGTTACAGGCCCCGGGTTGGGGGAGCAGTTCTTC.

The V and J genes are TRBV4-3 and TRBJ1-1, with 8 bases lining up with TRBD1. The germline gives CDR1 LGHNA, CDR2 YSLEER. Trimming cost V 6 bases and J 8 bases; bases outside gene matches: 14. CDR3 length: 15 amino acids. CDR3 in amino acids: CASRTVAAGGVEAFF. The DNA for the CDR3 is TGCGCCAGCAGAACAGTCGCGGCAGGGGGCGTAGAAGCTTTCTTT.

The CDR3 loop reads CASSPQGQGSGYTF. In DNA, the CDR3 is TGTGCCAGCAGCCCCCAGGGACAGGGAAGTGGCTACACCTTC. V gene TRBV7-9 combines with J gene TRBJ1-2; 9 bases agree with TRBD1. This CDR3 has 14 residues. CDR1 SEHNR and CDR2 FQNEAQ come from the germline V gene (reference sequence). With 5 bases clipped from V and 7 bases from J, the junction kept 8 bases outside the gene matches.